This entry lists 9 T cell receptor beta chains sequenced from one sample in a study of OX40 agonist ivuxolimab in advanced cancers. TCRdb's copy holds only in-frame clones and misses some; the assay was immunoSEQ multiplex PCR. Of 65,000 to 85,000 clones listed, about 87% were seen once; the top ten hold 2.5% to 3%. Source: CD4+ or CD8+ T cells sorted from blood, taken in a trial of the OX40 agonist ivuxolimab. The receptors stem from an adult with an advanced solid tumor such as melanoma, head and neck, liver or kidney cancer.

The chain's CDR3 is CASSLVGDRGQETQYF. The CDR3 DNA follows: TGTGCCAGCAGCTTAGTCGGGGACAGGGGACAAGAGACCCAGTACTTC. The chain recombines TRBV11-2 with TRBJ2-5, with 10 positions matching TRBD1. The CDR3 length is 16 residues. The germline V gene has CDR1 SGHAT and CDR2 FQNNGV. The J segment lost 2 bases and the V segment lost 1 base, leaving 4 bases of the junction unmatched.

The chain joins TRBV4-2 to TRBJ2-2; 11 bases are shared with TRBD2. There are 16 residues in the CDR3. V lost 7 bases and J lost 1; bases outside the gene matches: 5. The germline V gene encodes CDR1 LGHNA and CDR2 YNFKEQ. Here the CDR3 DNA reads TGTGCCAGCACCCTCGGACTAGCGGGGAACACCGGGGAGCTGTTTTTT. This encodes CASTLGLAGNTGELFF.

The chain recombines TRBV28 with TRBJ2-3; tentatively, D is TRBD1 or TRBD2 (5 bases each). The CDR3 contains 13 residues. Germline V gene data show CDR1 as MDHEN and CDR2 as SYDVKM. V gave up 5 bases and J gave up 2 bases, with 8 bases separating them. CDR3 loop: CASSTGPTDTQYF. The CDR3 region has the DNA TGTGCCAGCAGTACGGGACCCACAGATACGCAGTATTTT.

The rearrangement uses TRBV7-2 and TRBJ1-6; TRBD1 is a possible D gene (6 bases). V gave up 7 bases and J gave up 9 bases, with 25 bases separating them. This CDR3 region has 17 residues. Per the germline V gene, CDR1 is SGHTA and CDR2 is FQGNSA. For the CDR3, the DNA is TGTGCCAGCACCCCCTCTGGGGGCGCAACTTCGGGTTCACCCCTCCACTTT. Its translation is CASTPSGGATSGSPLHF. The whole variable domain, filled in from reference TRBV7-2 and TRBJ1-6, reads GAGVSQSPSNKVTEKGKDVELRCDPISGHTALYWYRQSLGQGLEFLIYFQGNSAPDKSGLPSDRFSAERTGGSVSTLTIQRTQQEDSAVYLCASTPSGGATSGSPLHFGNGTRLTVT.

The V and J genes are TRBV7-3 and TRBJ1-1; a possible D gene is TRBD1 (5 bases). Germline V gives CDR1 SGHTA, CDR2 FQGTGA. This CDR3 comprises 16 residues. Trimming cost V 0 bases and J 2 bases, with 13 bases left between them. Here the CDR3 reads CASSLTQAGANTEAFF. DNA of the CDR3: TGTGCCAGCAGCTTAACGCAGGCCGGGGCCAACACTGAAGCTTTCTTT.

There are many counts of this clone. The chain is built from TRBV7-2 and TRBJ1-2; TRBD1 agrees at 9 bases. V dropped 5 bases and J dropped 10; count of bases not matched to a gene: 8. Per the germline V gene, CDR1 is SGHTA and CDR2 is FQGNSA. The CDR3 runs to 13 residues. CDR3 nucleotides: TGTGCCAGCAGCCCCGACCGGGACAGGGCCTACACCTTC. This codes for CASSPDRDRAYTF.

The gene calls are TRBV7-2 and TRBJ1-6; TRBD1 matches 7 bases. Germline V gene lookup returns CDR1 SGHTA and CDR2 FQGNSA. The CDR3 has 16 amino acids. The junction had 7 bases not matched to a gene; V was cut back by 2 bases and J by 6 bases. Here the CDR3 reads CASSLPPGQSNSPLHF. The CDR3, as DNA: TGTGCCAGCAGCTTACCTCCGGGACAGAGTAATTCACCCCTCCACTTT.

This CDR3 is CATSRVGQGAGLPGANVLTF. For the CDR3, the DNA is TGTGCCACCAGCAGAGTAGGGCAGGGAGCGGGTCTCCCTGGGGCCAACGTCCTGACTTTC. The genes are TRBV15 and TRBJ2-6, with TRBD2 as a possible D gene (6 bases). The germline V gene encodes CDR1 LNHNV and CDR2 YYDKDF (reference sequence). Trimming took off 1 base at V and 2 bases at J, with 21 bases between the two ends. This CDR3 is built from 20 residues.

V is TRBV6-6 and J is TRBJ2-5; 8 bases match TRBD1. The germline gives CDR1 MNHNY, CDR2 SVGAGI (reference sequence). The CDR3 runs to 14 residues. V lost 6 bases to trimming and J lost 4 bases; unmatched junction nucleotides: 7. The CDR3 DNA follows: TGTGCCAGCAGAATAGGACAGGGCTTAGAGACCCAGTACTTC. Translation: CASRIGQGLETQYF.